The next 18 T cell receptor beta chains were all read from a single sample in a study of OX40 agonist ivuxolimab in advanced cancers. Using immunoSEQ multiplex PCR, the repertoire was profiled, and TCRdb retains in-frame clones only, with some absent. This table has approximately 76,000 clones, around 85% appearing once. The specimen comprised CD4+ or CD8+ T cells sorted from blood, sampled in a trial of the OX40 agonist ivuxolimab. The source of these receptors is an adult with an advanced solid tumor such as melanoma, head and neck, liver or kidney cancer.

The V and J genes are TRBV30 and TRBJ1-2; no firm D call. The CDR3 is 14 residues long. V was trimmed by 0 bases and J by 3 bases, leaving 11 bases between them. The V gene's germline CDR1 is GTSNPN and CDR2 SVGIG (reference sequence). CDR3 coding DNA: TGTGCCTGGAGTGTTTATGGACTAGACTATGGCTACACCTTC. It specifies CAWSVYGLDYGYTF.

The V call is TRBV19, the J call TRBJ2-7, with D perhaps assigned TRBD1 or TRBD2 (5 bases each). The V and J ends lost 0 bases and 4 bases respectively, with 13 bases between them. Germline V lookup: CDR1 LNHDA, CDR2 SQIVND (reference sequence). This CDR3 has 15 amino acids. The CDR3 reads CASSIDPSGGYEQYF. CDR3 sequence (DNA): TGTGCCAGTAGTATAGACCCCTCTGGGGGATACGAGCAGTACTTC.

The V and J genes are TRBV18 and TRBJ2-3; D gene ambiguous. Per the germline V gene, CDR1 is KGHSH and CDR2 is LQKENI. The CDR3 is 15 amino acids. V shed 2 bases and J shed 6 bases, with 15 bases lying between them. In DNA, the CDR3 is TGTGCCAGCTCACCAGAGGTTTCGGCGTGGGATACGCAGTATTTT. As protein: CASSPEVSAWDTQYF.

The chain recombines TRBV6-5 with TRBJ1-6, with 7 bases aligning to TRBD1. Trimming cost V 2 bases and J 4 bases; bases outside gene matches: 5. Germline lookup yields CDR1 MNHEY and CDR2 SVGAGI. This CDR3 spans 16 amino acids. CDR3 DNA sequence: TGTGCCAGCAGTTACGGCTGGACAGGATATAATTCACCCCTCCACTTT. Its protein is CASSYGWTGYNSPLHF.

The chain is built from TRBV5-1 and TRBJ1-3, with 7 bases aligning to TRBD1. The V gene's germline CDR1 is SGHRS and CDR2 YFSETQ. Germline trimming cut 0 bases from V and 4 bases from J; bases unmatched to any gene: 4. The CDR3 has 15 amino acids. CDR3 nucleotide sequence: TGCGCCAGCAGCTTGGCCGGGACAGAAGGAAACACCATATATTTT. Amino acids: CASSLAGTEGNTIYF.

The J gene is TRBJ1-4, the V gene TRBV7-8; TRBD1 aligns across 7 bases. The J segment lost 1 base and the V segment lost 4 bases, leaving 6 bases of the junction unmatched. Germline V lookup: CDR1 SGHVS, CDR2 FQNEAQ. This CDR3 is built from 16 residues. The CDR3 is CASSSKRQGTNEKLFF. For the CDR3, the DNA is TGTGCCAGCAGCTCAAAGCGACAGGGAACTAATGAAAAACTGTTTTTT.

The V gene is TRBV9, the J gene TRBJ1-1, with D unresolved. V lost 4 bases and J 7 bases, leaving 14 bases between the germline ends. Looked up from germline, CDR1 is SGDLS and CDR2 is YYNGEE. The CDR3 runs to 13 residues. CDR3: CASSIRVDGEAFF. The CDR3 coding sequence is TGTGCCAGCAGCATTAGGGTGGACGGTGAAGCTTTCTTT.

CDR3: CASSQEVADITQVGELFF. The CDR3 DNA sequence: TGTGCCAGCAGCCAAGAAGTAGCGGATATCACCCAGGTCGGGGAGCTGTTTTTT. The rearrangement links TRBV4-2 to TRBJ2-2; a possible D gene is TRBD2 (6 bases). The V gene's germline CDR1 is LGHNA and CDR2 YNFKEQ. This CDR3 has 18 residues. The ends were cut back, 0 bases at V and 7 bases at J, with 21 bases in the middle.

This clone has just one count. The chain joins TRBV12-5 to TRBJ2-7; D unclear. V lost 1 base to trimming and J lost 3 bases, with 13 bases between them. Germline CDR1 and CDR2: LGHNT and FRNRAP. CDR3 size: 15 residues. The CDR3 is CASGLGSEPLYEQYF. CDR3 DNA sequence: TGTGCTAGTGGTTTGGGGTCGGAGCCGCTCTACGAGCAGTACTTC.

The rearrangement links TRBV2 to TRBJ2-7; 7 nucleotides line up with TRBD2. The germline V gene has CDR1 SNHLY and CDR2 FYNNEI. V was clipped by 2 bases and J by 4 bases; unmatched bases: 8. The CDR3 runs 15 residues. CDR3 in DNA: TGTGCCAGCAGTGAACCCCGGGGAGGGAAGTACGAGCAGTACTTC. Translated: CASSEPRGGKYEQYF.

J is TRBJ1-1 and V is TRBV2, with a possible D match to TRBD1 (6 bases). This CDR3 region has 11 residues. The germline gives CDR1 SNHLY, CDR2 FYNNEI. V dropped 10 bases and J dropped 11 bases, with 17 bases sitting between them. This CDR3 reads CANSEGGSAFF. CDR3 sequence (DNA): TGTGCCAACTCCGAGGGGGGTAGTGCTTTCTTT.

The rearrangement links TRBV5-1 to TRBJ2-5; D is possibly TRBD1 (6 bases). Per germline, CDR1 SGHRS and CDR2 YFSETQ. The ends were cut back, 4 bases at V and 5 bases at J, with 21 bases in the middle. This CDR3 region has 16 residues. The CDR3 DNA is TGCGCCAGCAGCGGGAACAGGGTACCAGCAAGGGAGACCCAGTACTTC. Protein product: CASSGNRVPARETQYF.

The chain links TRBV7-2 to TRBJ2-1; 10 nucleotides line up with TRBD1. Germline values: CDR1 SGHTA, CDR2 FQGNSA. CDR3 size: 15 residues. V was clipped by 5 bases and J by 4 bases; unmatched bases: 5. CDR3 in amino acids: CASSADRGPYNEQFF. In nucleotides, the CDR3 is TGTGCCAGCAGCGCCGACAGGGGGCCGTACAATGAGCAGTTCTTC.

This rearrangement joins TRBV2 to TRBJ1-6; D is possibly TRBD1 (6 bases). The CDR3 extends over 16 amino acids. Between the trimmed V and J ends, which lost 6 bases and 6 bases, there was a span of 18 bases. The germline V gene encodes CDR1 SNHLY and CDR2 FYNNEI. Here the CDR3 reads CASRGEAGASNSPLHF. CDR3 DNA: TGTGCCAGCAGAGGTGAGGCAGGGGCAAGTAATTCACCCCTCCACTTT.

The chain carries TRBV10-2 and TRBJ2-5; D might be TRBD2 (5 bases). The V end lost 7 bases, the J end lost 5 bases, and 14 bases lay between the germline ends. Germline V gene sequence: CDR1 WSHSY, CDR2 SAAADI. The CDR3 totals 13 residues. The CDR3 loop reads CASKNGLAETQYF. CDR3 coding DNA: TGCGCCAGCAAGAACGGGCTAGCCGAGACCCAGTACTTC.

The chain carries TRBV10-3 and TRBJ2-6; 8 bases agree with TRBD1. Trimming took 6 bases from V and 0 from J; bases not matched to a gene: 4. CDR1 ENHRY and CDR2 SYGVKD come from the germline V gene. This CDR3 spans 16 amino acids. The CDR3 here is CAIRGQASSGANVLTF. For the CDR3, the DNA is TGTGCCATCAGGGGACAGGCCAGCTCTGGGGCCAACGTCCTGACTTTC.

The chain carries TRBV5-1 and TRBJ1-5; possible D gene TRBD1, 5 bases. Germline CDR1 and CDR2: SGHRS and YFSETQ. The length of the CDR3 is 14 residues. Trimming shortened V by 4 bases and J by 4 bases, and 12 bases separated the two germline ends. The CDR3, as DNA: TGCGCCAGCAGCGAGCTTGGGGGGAATCAGCCCCAGCATTTT. As protein: CASSELGGNQPQHF.

The CDR3 DNA reads TGTGCCATCAGGCTCCAACCGGGAACTGAAGCTTTCTTT. This gives the protein CAIRLQPGTEAFF. The chain employs TRBV10-3 and TRBJ1-1; D gene unclear. The CDR3 length is 13 residues. The V and J ends lost 6 bases and 5 bases respectively, with 13 bases between them. Germline values: CDR1 ENHRY, CDR2 SYGVKD.